These T cell receptor beta chains were read from a single sample in a study of T cells in Graves' hyperthyroidism and ophthalmopathy. One entry per CDR3 protein results from TCRdb running MiXCR on the multiplex PCR reads. The sample includes over 650,000 distinct CDR3 sequences, about a sixth of them seen just once. The specimen was blood. The receptors were gathered from a man aged 18 to 29 with Graves' hyperthyroidism. Both conserved end residues are part of each CDR3.

j_call,v_call,cdr3_aa
TRBJ2-1,TRBV5-5,CASSLRGLAGYNEQFF
TRBJ2-5,TRBV28,CASSSQPWTVAGTQYF
TRBJ1-2,TRBV29-1,CSVWDGDNHGYTF
TRBJ2-5,TRBV5-1,CASSSPDRLGETQYF
TRBJ2-7,TRBV10-2,CASSEKGTGGGYEQYF
TRBJ2-7,TRBV28,CASLGDATYEQYF
TRBJ2-7,TRBV28,CASTYGQSYEQYF
TRBJ2-2,TRBV18,CASSPGLRGTGELFF
TRBJ2-2,TRBV7-9,CASSSETGELFF
TRBJ1-1,TRBV7-2,CASSLDRLEAFF
TRBJ2-2,TRBV4-3,CASSQEGLAGAAGELFF
TRBJ2-7,TRBV2,CASTGLAGVQEQYF
TRBJ2-7,TRBV7-2,CASSAPGTKPEQYF
TRBJ2-7,TRBV19,CASSDPGQVNYEQYF
TRBJ2-5,TRBV5-1,CASSAVGQGVGTQYF
TRBJ2-1,TRBV7-9,CASSLASGTGYNEQFF
TRBJ1-5,TRBV4-1,CASSQGWGFSNQPQHF
TRBJ2-1,TRBV27,CASSVSGTGGHEQFF
TRBJ2-1,TRBV20-1,CSAKVYNEQFF
TRBJ2-1,TRBV20-1,CSAAEAGRVNEQFF
TRBJ2-1,TRBV6-2/TRBV6-3,CASSYSGGFGEQFF
TRBJ2-1,TRBV10-3,CAISESTGRAEQFF
TRBJ2-7,TRBV20-1,CSARAGQGTYEQYF
TRBJ1-2,TRBV7-2,CASSLGRLGRGRVSYGYTF
TRBJ1-5,TRBV7-2,CASSFTGNSNQPQHF
TRBJ2-7,TRBV12-5,CASHTDCLIEQYF
TRBJ1-2,TRBV2,CASSRTGTIYGYTF